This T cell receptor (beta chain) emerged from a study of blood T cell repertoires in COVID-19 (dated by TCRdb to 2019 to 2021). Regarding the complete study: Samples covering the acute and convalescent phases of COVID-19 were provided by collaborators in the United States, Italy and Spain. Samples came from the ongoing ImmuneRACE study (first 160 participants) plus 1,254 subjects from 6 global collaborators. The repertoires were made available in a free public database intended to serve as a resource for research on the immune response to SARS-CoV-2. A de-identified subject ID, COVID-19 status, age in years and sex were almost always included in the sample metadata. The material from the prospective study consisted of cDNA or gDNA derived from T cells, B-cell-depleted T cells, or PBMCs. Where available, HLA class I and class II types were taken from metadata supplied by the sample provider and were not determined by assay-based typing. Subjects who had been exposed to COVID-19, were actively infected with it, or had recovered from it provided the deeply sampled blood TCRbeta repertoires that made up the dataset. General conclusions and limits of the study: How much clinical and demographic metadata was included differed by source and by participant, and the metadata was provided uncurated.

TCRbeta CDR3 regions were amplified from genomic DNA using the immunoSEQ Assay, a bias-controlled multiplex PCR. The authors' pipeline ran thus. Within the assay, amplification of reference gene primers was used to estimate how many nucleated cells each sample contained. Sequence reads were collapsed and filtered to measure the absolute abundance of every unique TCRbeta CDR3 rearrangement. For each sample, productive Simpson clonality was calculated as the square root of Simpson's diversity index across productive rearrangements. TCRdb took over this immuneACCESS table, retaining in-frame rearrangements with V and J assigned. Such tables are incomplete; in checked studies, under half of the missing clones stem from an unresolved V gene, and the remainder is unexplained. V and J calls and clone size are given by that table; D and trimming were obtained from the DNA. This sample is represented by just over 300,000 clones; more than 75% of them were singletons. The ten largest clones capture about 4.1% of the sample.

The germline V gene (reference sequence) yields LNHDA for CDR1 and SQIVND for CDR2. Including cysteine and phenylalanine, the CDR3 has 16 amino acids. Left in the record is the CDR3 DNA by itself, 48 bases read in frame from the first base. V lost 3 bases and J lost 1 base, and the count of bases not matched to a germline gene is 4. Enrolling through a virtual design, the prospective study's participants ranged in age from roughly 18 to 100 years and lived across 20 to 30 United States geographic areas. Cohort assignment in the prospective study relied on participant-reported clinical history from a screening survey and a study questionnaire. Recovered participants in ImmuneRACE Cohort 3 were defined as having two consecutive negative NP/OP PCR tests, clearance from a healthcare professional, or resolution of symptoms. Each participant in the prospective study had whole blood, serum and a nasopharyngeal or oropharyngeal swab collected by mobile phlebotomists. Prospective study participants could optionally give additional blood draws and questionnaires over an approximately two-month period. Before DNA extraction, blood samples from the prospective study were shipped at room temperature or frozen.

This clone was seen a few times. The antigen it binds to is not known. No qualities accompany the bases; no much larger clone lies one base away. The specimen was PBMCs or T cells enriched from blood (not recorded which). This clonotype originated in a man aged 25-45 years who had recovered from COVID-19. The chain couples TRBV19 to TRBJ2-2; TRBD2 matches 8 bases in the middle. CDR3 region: CASSIPRGGNTGELFF. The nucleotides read TGTGCCAGTAGTATTCCCCGGGGGGGGAACACCGGGGAGCTGTTTTTT.